This T cell receptor (beta chain) was captured in a study of shared clonotypes between healthy human individuals (dated by TCRdb to 2018 to 2020). At the level of the whole study: Three men and a couple of women, aged 18 to 49 years, made up the cohort. For each donor, CD4 naive and CD4 memory were each given three plates, CD8 naive was given two plates, and CD8 memory was given one plate. Blood TCR repertoires of five healthy adults were deeply sequenced to estimate repertoire size and the extent of clonotype sharing between individuals. To increase sequencing depth and limit assay-specific biases, TCR repertoire library preparation and sequencing were carried out by different laboratories using diverse techniques. Per donor, leukapheresis produced somewhere between about 0.8 and 9 billion PBMCs.

Using the deep immunoSEQ assay, multiplex PCR amplified TCR CDR3 regions from genomic DNA. Extracted genomic DNA from each cell subset was spread evenly across all wells of several immunoSEQ 96-well plates, with each plate serving as a replicate. For sorted subsets, each replicate PCR was loaded with about 0.2 ug genomic DNA, equivalent to approximately 27,000 T cell genomes. The purified libraries were quantified using a Qubit 3.0 fluorometer, sized with a Bioanalyzer 2100, and then quantified again using the KAPA Library Quantification kit. A separate single-read 150-cycle Illumina NextSeq 550 flow cell was used to sequence each immunoSEQ 96-well plate. The authors' pipeline ran thus. Because the immunoSEQ output held only junctional sequences and lacked quality scores, the filtering could not match the filtering applied to full-length reads. Sequences were annotated with PyIR, a Python wrapper for IgBLAST v1.9, using IMGT germline references to assign V/J genes and CDR3. Any read was removed if the V/J assignment was weak (E-value above 1e-6), the CDR3 was missing, or the read contained stop codons, out-of-frame junctions, or ambiguous translated residues. A V3J clonotype was defined by an identical inferred V gene, J gene, and CDR3 amino acid sequence. Percentage overlap between repertoires was computed as shared unique clonotypes divided by the size of the smaller repertoire. Three approaches were used to assess repertoire richness: RTK rarefaction, the Chao1 estimator, and Recon v2.1 estimates of unobserved clonotypes. Generation probabilities were computed with OLGA for all TCRbeta clonotypes obtained by the gDNA method from several donors. TCRdb retrieved this table from immuneACCESS and kept in-frame rearrangements only. Not all clones are present; in checked studies, unresolved V genes account for under half, and no reason is known for the remainder. D and trimming were read from the DNA, whereas the V and J calls and clone size are those reported in that table. For this sample the table gives around 2,000,000 clones, of which less than 95% were detected only once. The ten largest make up 1.2% of the sample.

The investigation overall reported the following: Sharing across several donors was observed for around 5% of naive CD4, over 3% of naive CD8, over 2% of memory CD4, and about 0.39% of memory CD8 clonotypes. Rarefaction of sorted-subset datasets indicated incomplete sequencing despite the large sequencing depth. Naive subsets generally had larger estimated clonotype richness than memory subsets. Clonotypes shared by all four sorted-subset donors showed higher generation probabilities than non-shared clonotypes. Pairwise subsampling indicated that sequencing depth was expected to affect the degree of clonotype sharing among donors. The genetic and exposure-history diversity represented was limited by the small number of donors. Sampling was limited to blood, and TCR repertoires in tissue likely differ from TCR repertoires in blood.

Notes on this clone: The antigen it recognizes is unknown. The input lacks base qualities; no much larger clone sits a single base away.

Ends trimmed: V by 4 bases, J by 3 bases; bases unmatched to a gene: 8. Based on the germline V gene, the CDR1 and CDR2 sequences are MNHEY and SVGAGI. From the cysteine up to the phenylalanine, the CDR3 has a length of 16 residues. Just CDR3 DNA is preserved here, 48 bases in frame from base 1. CD8 naive samples consisted of CD45RO-negative cells that were positively selected for CCR7, yielding a CD45RA+CCR7+ population without TemRA cells. Donors were healthy HIV-negative adults with no recently reported acute infections or vaccinations. Only Caucasian adults living in Nashville, Tennessee, USA were represented among the donors. After blood collection by leukapheresis, PBMCs were isolated using Ficoll-Histopaque density gradient centrifugation and then cryopreserved in the vapor phase of liquid nitrogen. Analytical flow cytometry was used to check the purity and quantity of every magnetically sorted T cell population. Genomic DNA was isolated from each sorted fraction and quantified by UV absorbance on a Nanodrop 2000c.

The sequencing input was naive CD8+ T cells sorted from blood. Reading the label with the study, this specimen's cell subset or site is: CD45RA+CCR7+. This sequence was found in a man younger than 30 in good health. The rearrangement joined TRBV6-5 to TRBJ2-7; TRBD2 aligns with 11 central bases. In nucleotides, the sequence is TGTGCCAGCAGTTCCCCTCGACTAGCGGGGTACTACGAGCAGTACTTC. This translates into CASSSPRLAGYYEQYF.